Shown below are 2 T cell receptor beta chains from a single sample sequenced in a study of shared clonotypes between healthy human individuals. Method: immunoSEQ multiplex PCR; TCRdb's copy keeps in-frame clones and lacks some. This table holds around 2.3 million clones, 90% to 97% found once. Sequencing was done on a sample of naive CD4+ T cells sorted from blood. Documented subset: CD45RA+ positively selected. Receptors originate from a man younger than 35 in good health.

This clone was counted a single time. The CDR3 spells CASRPGASRYGYTF. For the CDR3, the DNA is TGTGCCAGCAGGCCTGGGGCCAGCCGCTATGGCTACACCTTC. The chain combines TRBV28 with TRBJ1-2, with D possibly TRBD1 on 5 matching bases. Germline V gives CDR1 MDHEN, CDR2 SYDVKM. This CDR3 has 14 residues. V was pared by 6 bases and J by 4 bases, with 15 bases between.

This sequence joins TRBV5-1 and TRBJ1-4; the D is unclear. There are 14 residues in the CDR3. Trimming cost V 0 bases and J 8 bases, with 11 bases left between them. Germline V gene data show CDR1 as SGHRS and CDR2 as YFSETQ. CDR3: CASSLESPDEKLFF. The CDR3, as DNA: TGCGCCAGCAGCTTGGAGTCTCCCGACGAAAAACTGTTTTTT.